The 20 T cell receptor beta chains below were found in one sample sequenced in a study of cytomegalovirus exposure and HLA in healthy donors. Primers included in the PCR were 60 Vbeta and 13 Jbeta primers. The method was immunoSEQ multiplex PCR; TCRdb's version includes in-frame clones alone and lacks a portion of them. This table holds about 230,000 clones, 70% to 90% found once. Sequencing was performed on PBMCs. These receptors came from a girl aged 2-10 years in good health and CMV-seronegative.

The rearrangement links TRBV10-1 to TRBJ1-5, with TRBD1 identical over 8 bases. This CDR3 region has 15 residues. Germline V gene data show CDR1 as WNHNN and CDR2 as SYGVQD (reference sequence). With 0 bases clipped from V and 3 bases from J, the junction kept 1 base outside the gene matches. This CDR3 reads CASSESDRDNQPQHF. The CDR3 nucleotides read TGCGCCAGCAGTGAGTCGGACAGGGACAATCAGCCCCAGCATTTT.

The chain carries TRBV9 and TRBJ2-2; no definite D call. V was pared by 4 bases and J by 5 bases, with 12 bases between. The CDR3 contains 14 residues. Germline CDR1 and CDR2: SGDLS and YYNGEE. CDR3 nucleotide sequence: TGTGCCAGCAGCCCGCGGCTAGTTACCGGGGAGCTGTTTTTT. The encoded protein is CASSPRLVTGELFF.

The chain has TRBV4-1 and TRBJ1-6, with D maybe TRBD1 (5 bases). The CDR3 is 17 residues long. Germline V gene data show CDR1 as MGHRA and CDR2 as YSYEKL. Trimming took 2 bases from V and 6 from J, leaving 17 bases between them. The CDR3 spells CASSQYGATAFNSPLHF. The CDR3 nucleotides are TGCGCCAGCAGCCAATATGGAGCGACAGCCTTTAATTCACCCCTCCACTTT.

CDR3 coding DNA: TGTGCCAGCAGGAGGGGGCAGGAGACCCAGTACTTC. Its translation: CASRRGQETQYF. The rearrangement uses TRBV27 and TRBJ2-5; 7 nucleotides line up with TRBD1. The CDR3 extends over 12 amino acids. V lost 6 bases to trimming and J lost 5 bases; unmatched junction nucleotides: 3. CDR1 is MNHEY, CDR2 SMNVEV, per germline (reference sequence).

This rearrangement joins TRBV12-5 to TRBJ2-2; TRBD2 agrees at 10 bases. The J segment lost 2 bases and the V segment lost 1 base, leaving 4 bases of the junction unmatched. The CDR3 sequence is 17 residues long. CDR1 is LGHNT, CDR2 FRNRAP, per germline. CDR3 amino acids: CASGLASGGLNTGELFF. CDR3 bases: TGTGCTAGTGGTTTGGCTAGCGGGGGCCTTAACACCGGGGAGCTGTTTTTT.

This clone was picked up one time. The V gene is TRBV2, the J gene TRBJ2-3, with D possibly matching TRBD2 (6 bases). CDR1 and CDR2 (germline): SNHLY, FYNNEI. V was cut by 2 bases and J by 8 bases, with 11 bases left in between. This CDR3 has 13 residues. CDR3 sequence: CASSETSNGTQYF. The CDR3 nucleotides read TGTGCCAGCAGTGAAACTAGCAACGGTACGCAGTATTTT.

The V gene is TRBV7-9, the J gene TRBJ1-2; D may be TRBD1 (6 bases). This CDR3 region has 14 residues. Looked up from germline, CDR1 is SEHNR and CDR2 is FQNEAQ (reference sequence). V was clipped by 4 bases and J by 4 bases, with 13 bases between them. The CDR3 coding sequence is TGTGCCAGCAGCTCGCCAGGGGTTACCTATGGCTACACCTTC. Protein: CASSSPGVTYGYTF.

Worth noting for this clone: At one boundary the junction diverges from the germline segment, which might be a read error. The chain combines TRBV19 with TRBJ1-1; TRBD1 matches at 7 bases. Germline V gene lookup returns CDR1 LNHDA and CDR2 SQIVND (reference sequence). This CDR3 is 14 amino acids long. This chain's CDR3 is CASTPAQGNAEAFF. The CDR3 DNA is TGTGCCAGTACCCCTGCACAGGGGAACGCTGAAGCTTTCTTT.

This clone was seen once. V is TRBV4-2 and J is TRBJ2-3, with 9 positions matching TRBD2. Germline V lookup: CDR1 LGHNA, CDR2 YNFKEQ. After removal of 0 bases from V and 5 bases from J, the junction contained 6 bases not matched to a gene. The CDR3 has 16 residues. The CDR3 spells CASSQDTSSGVDTQYF. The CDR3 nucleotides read TGTGCCAGCAGCCAAGATACGTCTAGCGGGGTAGATACGCAGTATTTT.

In nucleotides, the CDR3 is TGTGCCAGCAGCGTAGCTTCAAGCGGGGGGCCCTATGAGCAGTTCTTC. It is translated as CASSVASSGGPYEQFF. The rearrangement links TRBV9 to TRBJ2-1, with 9 bases fitting TRBD2. In germline, CDR1 is SGDLS, CDR2 YYNGEE. This CDR3 has 16 amino acids. The V and J ends lost 0 bases and 8 bases, in that order; junction bases with no gene match: 9.

The CDR3 here is CASSLMGGQETQYF. The CDR3 nucleotides read TGCGCCAGCAGCTTGATGGGGGGACAAGAGACCCAGTACTTC. J is TRBJ2-5 and V is TRBV5-1, with a weak D call TRBD2 (6 bases). The CDR3 spans 14 residues. Germline loops: CDR1 SGHRS, CDR2 YFSETQ. V was clipped by 1 base and J by 2 bases, with 9 bases between them.

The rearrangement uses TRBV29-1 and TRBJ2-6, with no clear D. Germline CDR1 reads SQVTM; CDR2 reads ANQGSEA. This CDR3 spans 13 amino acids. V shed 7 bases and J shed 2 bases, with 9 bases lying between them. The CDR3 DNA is TGCAGCGCCGGCCAGGCTGGGGCCAACGTCCTGACTTTC. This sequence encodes CSAGQAGANVLTF.

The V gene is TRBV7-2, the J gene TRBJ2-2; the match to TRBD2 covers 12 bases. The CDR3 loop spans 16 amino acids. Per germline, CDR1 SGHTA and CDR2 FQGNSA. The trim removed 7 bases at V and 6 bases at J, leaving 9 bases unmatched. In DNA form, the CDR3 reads TGTGCCAGCACCCGGACTAGCGGGAAAGGCGCCGGGGAGCTGTTTTTT. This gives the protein CASTRTSGKGAGELFF.

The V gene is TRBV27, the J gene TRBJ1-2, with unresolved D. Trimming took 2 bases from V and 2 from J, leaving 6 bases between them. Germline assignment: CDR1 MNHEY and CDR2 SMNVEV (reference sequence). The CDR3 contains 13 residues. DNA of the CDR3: TGTGCCAGCAGTTTAGCGGCCAACTATGGCTACACCTTC. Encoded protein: CASSLAANYGYTF.

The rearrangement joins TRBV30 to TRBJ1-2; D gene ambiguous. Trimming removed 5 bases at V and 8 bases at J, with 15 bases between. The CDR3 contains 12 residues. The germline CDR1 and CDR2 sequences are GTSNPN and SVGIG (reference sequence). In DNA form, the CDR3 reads TGTGCCTGGGGTCCGGGGAGTGGGGGCTACACCTTC. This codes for CAWGPGSGGYTF.

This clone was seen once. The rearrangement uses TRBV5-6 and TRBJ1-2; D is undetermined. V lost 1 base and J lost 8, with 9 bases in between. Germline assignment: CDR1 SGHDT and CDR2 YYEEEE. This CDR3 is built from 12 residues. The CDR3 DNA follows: TGTGCCAGCAGCTTGCCAGTTGGCGGCTACACCTTC. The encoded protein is CASSLPVGGYTF.

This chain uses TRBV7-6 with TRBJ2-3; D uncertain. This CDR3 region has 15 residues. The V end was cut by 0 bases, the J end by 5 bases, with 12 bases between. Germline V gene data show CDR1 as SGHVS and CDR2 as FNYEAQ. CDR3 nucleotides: TGTGCCAGCAGCTTAGCGCGGTGGGTAGGAGATACGCAGTATTTT. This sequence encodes CASSLARWVGDTQYF.

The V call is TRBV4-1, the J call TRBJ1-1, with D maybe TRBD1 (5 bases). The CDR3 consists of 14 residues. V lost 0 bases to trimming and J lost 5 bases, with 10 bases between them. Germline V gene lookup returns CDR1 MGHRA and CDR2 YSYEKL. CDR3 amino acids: CASSQDQGVTEAFF. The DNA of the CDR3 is TGCGCCAGCAGCCAAGATCAGGGTGTGACTGAAGCTTTCTTT.

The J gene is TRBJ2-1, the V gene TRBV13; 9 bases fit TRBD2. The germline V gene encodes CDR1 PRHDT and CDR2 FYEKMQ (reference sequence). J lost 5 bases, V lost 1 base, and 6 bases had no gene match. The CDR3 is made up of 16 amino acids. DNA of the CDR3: TGTGCCAGCAGCTTAGAGGGTAGCGGGGGAGACAATGAGCAGTTCTTC. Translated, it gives CASSLEGSGGDNEQFF.

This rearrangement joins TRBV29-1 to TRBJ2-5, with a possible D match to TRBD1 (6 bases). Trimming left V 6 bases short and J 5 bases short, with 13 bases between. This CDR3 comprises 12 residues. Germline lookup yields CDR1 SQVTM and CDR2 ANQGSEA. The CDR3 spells CSVTQGWETQYF. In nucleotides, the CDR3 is TGCAGCGTCACGCAGGGGTGGGAGACCCAGTACTTC.